This paragraph reports one T cell receptor beta chain. What it binds is not known. The repertoire was sequenced with immunoSEQ multiplex PCR; TCRdb's copy has only in-frame clones and lacks some. The data hold tens of thousands of clones, with just over 85% observed a single time. The V gene lost 3 bases and the J gene lost 4 bases, with 16 bases spanning the gap. This CDR3 is built from 16 residues. The V gene's germline CDR1 is KGHSH and CDR2 LQKENI. This sample is part of a study of T cell responses to AZD1222 COVID-19 vaccine. Study-wide results and caveats: Unmutated variant regions reportedly attract nearly half of all spike-specific TCRs. Spike-specific TCR breadth and depth both grew after two AZD1222 doses. Researchers took repertoire samples only after the peak T cell response had come.

The sequence was collected from an adult in good health. The sample was peripheral blood, taken on day 0 of AZD1222 vaccination. The genes are TRBV18 and TRBJ1-5; D might be TRBD1 (5 bases). The CDR3 spells CASSPSGTEGNQPQHF. The CDR3 coding sequence is TGTGCCAGCTCACCGTCCGGGACGGAAGGTAATCAGCCCCAGCATTTT.